The TCR beta chain described here comes from a study of blood T cell repertoires in COVID-19. The overall study: Samples came from the United States, Italy and Spain, spanning acute and convalescent COVID-19.

The CDR3 has 17 amino acids. V shed 1 base, J shed 5 bases, and the junction held 8 bases outside the gene matches. From germline, CDR1 is ENHRY and CDR2 SYGVKD. Original processing notes: Amplification of reference gene primers was used by the study to estimate nucleated cell counts. Assay: immunoSEQ multiplex PCR; the TCRdb copy retains only in-frame clones and omits some. Clone size and the V and J calls come from that table; the DNA yielded D and trimming. The table shows some 190,000 clones, with approximately 80% occurring only once. Sequenced input: PBMCs or T cells enriched from blood (not recorded which). The rearrangement uses TRBV10-3 and TRBJ2-7, with 13 bases identical to TRBD2. The clonotype comes from a man in his fifties or sixties who had been exposed to COVID-19. CDR3 residues: CAISEFTGLAGFNEQYF. In nucleotides, the CDR3 is TGTGCCATCAGTGAGTTCACGGGACTAGCGGGATTCAACGAGCAGTACTTC.